This T cell receptor (beta chain) was sequenced in a study of beta chain features in type 1 diabetes. This clone was picked up a small number of times. Its cognate antigen is unknown. The authors reverse transcribed all of the isolated RNA, so sequencing captured expressed TCRB transcripts. The protocol was immunoSEQ multiplex PCR, while the TCRdb copy is restricted to in-frame clones and leaves out a portion. The table lists approximately 730,000 clones, roughly an eighth of them singletons. Study findings and constraints: Within each of all four CD4+ subsets, Type 1 diabetes patients had TCRB CDR3s that were moderately but significantly shorter.

This TCR derives from a man aged 18 to 35 with type 1 diabetes. The sequencing sample was made of naive CD4+ T cells from blood.

CDR3: CASSYRQEEVGYTF. Here the CDR3 DNA reads TGTGCCAGCAGTTATAGACAAGAGGAAGTTGGCTACACCTTC. The chain carries TRBV6-6 and TRBJ1-2; D not resolved. CDR3 size: 14 residues. The V end lost 3 bases, the J end lost 7 bases, and 15 bases lay between the germline ends. Germline V CDR1 and CDR2: MNHNY, SVGAGI (reference sequence).